This T cell receptor beta chain emerged from a study of cytomegalovirus exposure and HLA in healthy donors. The PCR employed 60 Vbeta primers together with 13 Jbeta primers. The protocol was immunoSEQ multiplex PCR, while the TCRdb copy is restricted to in-frame clones and leaves out a portion. The sample shows 220,000 or so clones, more than 60% of them seen only once. Germline lookup yields CDR1 SGHTA and CDR2 FQGNSA. This CDR3 has 13 residues. V gave up 5 bases and J gave up 5 bases, with 13 bases separating them. A remark on this clone: What it recognizes is unknown.

The study, taken as a whole, reports: Most TCR sequences were rare, but some public TCRs occurred in many donors. It was reported that the classifier diagnosed cytomegalovirus status with high specificity and sensitivity in both the original and validation cohorts. A cluster of highly shared sequence variants was likely a sequencing artifact.

The V call is TRBV7-2, the J call TRBJ2-7, with D possibly TRBD1 on 6 matching bases. Sequenced sample: PBMCs. The sequence was obtained from a man over 45 in good health and CMV-seronegative. CDR3 in DNA: TGTGCCAGCAGCATCAGGGGCCTGGACGAGCAGTACTTC. Translation gives CASSIRGLDEQYF.